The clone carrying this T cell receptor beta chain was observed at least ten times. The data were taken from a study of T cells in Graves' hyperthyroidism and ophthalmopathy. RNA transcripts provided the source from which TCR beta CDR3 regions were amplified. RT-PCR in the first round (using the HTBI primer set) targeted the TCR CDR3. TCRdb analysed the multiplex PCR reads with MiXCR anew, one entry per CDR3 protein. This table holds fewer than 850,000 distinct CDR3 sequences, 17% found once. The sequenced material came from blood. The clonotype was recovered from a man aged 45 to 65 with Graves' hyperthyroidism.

CDR3 in DNA: TGTGCCAGCAGTTTAGCCGGGAGGGTCTTTGGTGATACGCAGTATTTT. Its translation: CASSLAGRVFGDTQYF. This rearrangement joins TRBV12-3 or TRBV12-4 to TRBJ2-3; TRBD2 matches 8 bases. The CDR3 is made up of 16 amino acids. The junction had 8 bases not matched to a gene; V was cut back by 0 bases and J by 6 bases.